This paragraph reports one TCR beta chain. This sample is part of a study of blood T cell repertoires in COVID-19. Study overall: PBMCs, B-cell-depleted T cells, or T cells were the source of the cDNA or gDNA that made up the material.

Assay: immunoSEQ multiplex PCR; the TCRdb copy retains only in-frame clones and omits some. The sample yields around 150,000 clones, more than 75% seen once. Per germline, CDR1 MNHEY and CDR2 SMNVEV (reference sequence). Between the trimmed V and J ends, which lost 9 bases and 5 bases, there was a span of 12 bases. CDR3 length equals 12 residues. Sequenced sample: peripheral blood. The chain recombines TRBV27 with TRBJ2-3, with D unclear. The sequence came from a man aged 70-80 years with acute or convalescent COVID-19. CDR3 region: CASRTLRDTQYF. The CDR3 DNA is TGTGCCAGTCGTACCCTACGAGATACGCAGTATTTT.